This TCR beta chain was sequenced during a study of a mutant IDH1 vaccine in newly diagnosed glioma. Study in general: Patients came in for eight vaccinations, in weeks 1, 3, 5, 7, 11, 15, 19 and 23. Patients received vaccination from 4-6 weeks after radiotherapy alone, or with temozolomide cycles.

A word on this clone: Antigen unknown.

Here immunoSEQ multiplex PCR was the method, and the copy in TCRdb shows in-frame clones only, minus some. The sample holds tens of thousands of clones; around 78% are singletons and the top ten take approximately 23%. Time point meaning: week 11, during vaccination. All doses held 300 ug of mutant IDH1 20-mer peptide, with topical imiquimod. Every donor had a new WHO grade 3 or 4 astrocytoma that was IDH1-mutant, with loss of nuclear ATRX. Germline V gene data show CDR1 as SGHRS and CDR2 as YFSETQ. CDR3 length: 13 residues. V shed 4 bases and J shed 5 bases, with 12 bases lying between them. The material sequenced was PBMCs, taken from a glioma patient whose treatment included an IDH1 peptide vaccine. This rearrangement joins TRBV5-1 to TRBJ2-5; D is perhaps TRBD1 (6 bases). The receptor comes from a man aged 30 to 45 with glioma. CDR3 residues: CASSNRVRETQYF. The CDR3 nucleotides read TGCGCCAGCAGCAACAGGGTCCGGGAGACCCAGTACTTC.